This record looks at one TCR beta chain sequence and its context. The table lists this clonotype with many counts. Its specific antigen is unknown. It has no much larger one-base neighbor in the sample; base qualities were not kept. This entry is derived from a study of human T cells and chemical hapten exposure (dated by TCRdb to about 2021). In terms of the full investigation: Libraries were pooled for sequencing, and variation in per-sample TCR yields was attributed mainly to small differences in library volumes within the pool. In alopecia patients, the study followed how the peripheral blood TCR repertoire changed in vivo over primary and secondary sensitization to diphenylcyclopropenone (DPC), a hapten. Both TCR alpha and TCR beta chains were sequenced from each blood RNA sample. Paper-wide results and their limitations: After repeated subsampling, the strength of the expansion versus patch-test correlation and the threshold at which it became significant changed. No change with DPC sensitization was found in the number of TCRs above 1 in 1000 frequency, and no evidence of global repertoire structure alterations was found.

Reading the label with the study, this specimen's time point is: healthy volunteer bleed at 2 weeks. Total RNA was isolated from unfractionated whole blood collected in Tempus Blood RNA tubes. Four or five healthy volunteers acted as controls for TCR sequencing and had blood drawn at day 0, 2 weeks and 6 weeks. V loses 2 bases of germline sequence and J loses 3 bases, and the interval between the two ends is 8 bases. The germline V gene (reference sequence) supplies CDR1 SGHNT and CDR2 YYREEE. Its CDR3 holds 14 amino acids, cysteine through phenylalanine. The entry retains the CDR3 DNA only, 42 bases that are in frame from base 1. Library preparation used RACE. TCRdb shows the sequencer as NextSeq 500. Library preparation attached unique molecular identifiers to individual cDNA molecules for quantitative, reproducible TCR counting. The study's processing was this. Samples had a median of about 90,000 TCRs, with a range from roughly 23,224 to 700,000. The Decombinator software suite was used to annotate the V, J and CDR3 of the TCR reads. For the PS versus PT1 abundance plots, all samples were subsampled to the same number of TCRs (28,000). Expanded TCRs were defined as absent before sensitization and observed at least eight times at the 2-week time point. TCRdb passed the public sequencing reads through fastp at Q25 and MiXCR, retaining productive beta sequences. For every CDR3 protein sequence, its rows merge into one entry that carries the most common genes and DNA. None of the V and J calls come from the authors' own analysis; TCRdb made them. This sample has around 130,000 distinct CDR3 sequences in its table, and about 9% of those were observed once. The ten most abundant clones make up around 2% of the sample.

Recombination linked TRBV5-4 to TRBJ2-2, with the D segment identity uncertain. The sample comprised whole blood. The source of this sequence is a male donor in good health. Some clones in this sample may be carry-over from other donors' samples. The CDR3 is CASSLKGYTGELFF. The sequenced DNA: TGTGCCAGCAGCTTAAAAGGGTACACCGGGGAGCTGTTTTTT.